This T cell receptor (beta chain) comes out of a study of cytomegalovirus exposure and HLA in healthy donors. PCR used 60 Vbeta primers and 13 Jbeta primers. TCRdb keeps only in-frame clones here, not all; method: immunoSEQ multiplex PCR. The table has some 130,000 clones, 60% to 80% seen once. The V end was cut by 1 base, the J end by 2 bases, with 7 bases between. The CDR3 length is 13 residues. CDR1 is SGHRS, CDR2 YFSETQ, per germline. The chain combines TRBV5-1 with TRBJ2-7; D is unclear. The specimen sequenced was PBMCs. This clonotype was obtained from a male donor in good health and CMV-seronegative. DNA of the CDR3: TGCGCCAGCAGCTTGACACCCACCTACGAGCAGTACTTC. This translates into CASSLTPTYEQYF.